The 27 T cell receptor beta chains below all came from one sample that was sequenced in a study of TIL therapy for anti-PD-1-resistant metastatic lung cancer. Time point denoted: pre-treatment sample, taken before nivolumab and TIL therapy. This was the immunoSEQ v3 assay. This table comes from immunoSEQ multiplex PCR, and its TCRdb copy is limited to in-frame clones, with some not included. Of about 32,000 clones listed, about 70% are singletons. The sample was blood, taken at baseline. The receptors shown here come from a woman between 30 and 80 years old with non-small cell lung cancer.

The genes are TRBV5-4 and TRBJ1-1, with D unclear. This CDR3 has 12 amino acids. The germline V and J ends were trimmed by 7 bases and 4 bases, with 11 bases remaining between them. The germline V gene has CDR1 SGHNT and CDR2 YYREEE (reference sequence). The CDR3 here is CASRGLSTEAFF. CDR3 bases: TGTGCCAGCCGGGGTTTGAGCACTGAAGCTTTCTTT.

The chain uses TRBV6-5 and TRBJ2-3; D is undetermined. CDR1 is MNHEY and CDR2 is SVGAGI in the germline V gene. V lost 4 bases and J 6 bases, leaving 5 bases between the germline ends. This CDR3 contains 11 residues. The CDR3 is CASSSLDTQYF. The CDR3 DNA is TGTGCCAGCAGTTCACTTGATACGCAGTATTTT.

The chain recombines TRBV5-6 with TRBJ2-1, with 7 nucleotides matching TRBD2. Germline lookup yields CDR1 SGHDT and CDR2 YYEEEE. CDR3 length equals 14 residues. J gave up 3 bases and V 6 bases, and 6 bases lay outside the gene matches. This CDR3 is CASTQLASYNEQFF. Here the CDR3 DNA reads TGTGCCAGCACCCAACTAGCGAGCTACAATGAGCAGTTCTTC.

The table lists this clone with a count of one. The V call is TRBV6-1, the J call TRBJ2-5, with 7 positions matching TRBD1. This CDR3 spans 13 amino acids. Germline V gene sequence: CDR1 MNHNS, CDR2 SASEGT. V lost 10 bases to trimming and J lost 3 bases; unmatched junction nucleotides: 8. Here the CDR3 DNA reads TGTGCCATCAGGGGGACCCGGGAAGAGACCCAGTACTTC. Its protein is CAIRGTREETQYF.

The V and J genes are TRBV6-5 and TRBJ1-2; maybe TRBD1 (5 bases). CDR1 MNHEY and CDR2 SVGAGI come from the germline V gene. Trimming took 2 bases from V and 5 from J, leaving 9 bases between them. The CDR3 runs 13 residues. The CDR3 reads CASSYVGEYGYTF. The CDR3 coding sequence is TGTGCCAGCAGTTACGTGGGGGAGTATGGCTACACCTTC.

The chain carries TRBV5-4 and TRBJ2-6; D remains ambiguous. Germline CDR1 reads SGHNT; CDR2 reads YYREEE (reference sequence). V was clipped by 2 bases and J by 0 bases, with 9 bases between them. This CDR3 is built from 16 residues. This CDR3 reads CASSFYWGSGANVLTF. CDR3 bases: TGTGCCAGCAGCTTTTATTGGGGCTCTGGGGCCAACGTCCTGACTTTC.

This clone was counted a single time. Here the CDR3 DNA reads TGTGCCAGCAGCTTAGTTGTAGAGCACTTGAACACCGGGGAGCTGTTTTTT. As protein: CASSLVVEHLNTGELFF. The genes are TRBV7-8 and TRBJ2-2; unclear D gene. The CDR3 is made up of 17 amino acids. Trimming removed 1 base at V and 1 base at J, with 13 bases between. Germline CDR1 reads SGHVS; CDR2 reads FQNEAQ.

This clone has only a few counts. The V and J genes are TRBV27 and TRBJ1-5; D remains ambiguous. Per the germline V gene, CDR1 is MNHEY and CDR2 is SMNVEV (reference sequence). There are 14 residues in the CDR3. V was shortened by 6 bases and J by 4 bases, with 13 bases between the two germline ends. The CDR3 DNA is TGTGCCAGCAGGCCTGGGGTAGGGAATCAGCCCCAGCATTTT. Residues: CASRPGVGNQPQHF.

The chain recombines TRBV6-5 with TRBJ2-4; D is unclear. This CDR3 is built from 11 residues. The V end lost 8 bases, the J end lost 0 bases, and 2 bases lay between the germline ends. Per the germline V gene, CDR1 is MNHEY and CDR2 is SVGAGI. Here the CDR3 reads CASAAKNIQYF. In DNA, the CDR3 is TGTGCCAGCGCAGCCAAAAACATTCAGTACTTC.

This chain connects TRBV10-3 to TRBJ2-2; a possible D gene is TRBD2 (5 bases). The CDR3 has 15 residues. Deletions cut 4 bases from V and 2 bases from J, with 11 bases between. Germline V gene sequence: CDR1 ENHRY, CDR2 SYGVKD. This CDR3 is CAISVASGNTGELFF. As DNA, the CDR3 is TGTGCCATCAGTGTTGCCAGCGGCAACACCGGGGAGCTGTTTTTT.

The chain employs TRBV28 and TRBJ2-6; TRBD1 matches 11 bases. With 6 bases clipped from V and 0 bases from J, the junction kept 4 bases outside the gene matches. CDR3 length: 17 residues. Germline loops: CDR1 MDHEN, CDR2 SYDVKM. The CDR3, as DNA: TGTGCCAGCAGACCCGGGACAGGGGGCTCTGGGGCCAACGTCCTGACTTTC. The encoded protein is CASRPGTGGSGANVLTF.

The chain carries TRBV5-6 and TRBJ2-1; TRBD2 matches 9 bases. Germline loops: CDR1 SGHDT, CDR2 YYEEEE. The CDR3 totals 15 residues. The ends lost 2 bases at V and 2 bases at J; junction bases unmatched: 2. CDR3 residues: CASSFGGRAYNEQFF. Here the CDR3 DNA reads TGTGCCAGCAGCTTCGGCGGGAGGGCCTACAATGAGCAGTTCTTC. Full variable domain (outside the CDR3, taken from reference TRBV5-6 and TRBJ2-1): DAGVTQSPTHLIKTRGQQVTLRCSPKSGHDTVSWYQQALGQGPQFIFQYYEEEERQRGNFPDRFSGHQFPNYSSELNVNALLLGDSALYLCASSFGGRAYNEQFFGPGTRLTVL.

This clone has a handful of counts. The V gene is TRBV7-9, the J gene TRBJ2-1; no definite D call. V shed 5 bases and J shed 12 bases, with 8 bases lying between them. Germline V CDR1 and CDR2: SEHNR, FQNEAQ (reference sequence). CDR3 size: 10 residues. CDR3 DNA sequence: TGTGCCAGCAGCGGAGAGGTGCAGTTCTTC. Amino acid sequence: CASSGEVQFF.

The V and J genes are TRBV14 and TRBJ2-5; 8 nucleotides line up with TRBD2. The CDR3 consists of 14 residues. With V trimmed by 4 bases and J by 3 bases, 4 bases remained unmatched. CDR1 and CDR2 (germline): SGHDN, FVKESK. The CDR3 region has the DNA TGTGCCAGCAGCCTCTATAGCGGGAAAGAGACCCAGTACTTC. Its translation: CASSLYSGKETQYF.

CDR3 residues: CASTVEGTNSPLHF. Here the CDR3 DNA reads TGTGCCAGTACGGTTGAAGGGACGAATTCACCCCTCCACTTT. The chain uses TRBV19 and TRBJ1-6; D might be TRBD1 (5 bases). Between the trimmed V and J ends, which lost 7 bases and 7 bases, there was a span of 14 bases. CDR3 length equals 14 residues. Per germline, CDR1 LNHDA and CDR2 SQIVND (reference sequence).

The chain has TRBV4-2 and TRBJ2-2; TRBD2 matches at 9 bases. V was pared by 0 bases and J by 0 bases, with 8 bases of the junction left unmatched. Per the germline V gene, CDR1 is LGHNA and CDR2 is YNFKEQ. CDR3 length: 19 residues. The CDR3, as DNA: TGTGCCAGCAGCCAAGAGGCTCCCCGGACTAGCGCGAACACCGGGGAGCTGTTTTTT. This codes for CASSQEAPRTSANTGELFF.

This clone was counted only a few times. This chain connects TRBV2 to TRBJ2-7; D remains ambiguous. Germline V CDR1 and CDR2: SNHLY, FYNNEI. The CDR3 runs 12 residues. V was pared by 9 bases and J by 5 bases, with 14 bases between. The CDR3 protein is CASSRLLNEQYF. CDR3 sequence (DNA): TGTGCCAGTAGCCGCCTGCTGAACGAGCAGTACTTC.

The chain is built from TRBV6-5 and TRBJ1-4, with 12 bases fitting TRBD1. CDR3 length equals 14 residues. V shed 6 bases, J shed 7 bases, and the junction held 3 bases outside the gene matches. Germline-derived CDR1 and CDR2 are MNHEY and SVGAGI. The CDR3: CASRGQGAFEKLFF. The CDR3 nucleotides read TGTGCCAGCAGGGGACAGGGGGCATTTGAAAAACTGTTTTTT.

The CDR3 DNA reads as TGTGCCAGTTTTCCGCTTTGGGGAGCCCCCGAATATGAGCAGTTCTTC. It codes for CASFPLWGAPEYEQFF. The V gene is TRBV19, the J gene TRBJ2-1; TRBD2 might be the D (5 bases). The ends were cut back, 8 bases at V and 8 bases at J, with 25 bases in the middle. In germline, CDR1 is LNHDA, CDR2 SQIVND (reference sequence). The CDR3 sequence is 16 residues long. The entire variable domain, with the rest obtained from reference TRBV19 and TRBJ2-1, is as follows: DGGITQSPKYLFRKEGQNVTLSCEQNLNHDAMYWYRQDPGQGLRLIYYSQIVNDFQKGDIAEGYSVSREKKESFPLTVTSAQKNPTAFYLCASFPLWGAPEYEQFFGPGTRLTVL.

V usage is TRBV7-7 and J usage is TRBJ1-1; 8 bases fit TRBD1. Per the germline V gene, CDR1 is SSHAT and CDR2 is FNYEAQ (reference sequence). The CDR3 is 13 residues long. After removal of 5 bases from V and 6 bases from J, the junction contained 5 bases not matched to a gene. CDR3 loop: CASSPDRVAEAFF. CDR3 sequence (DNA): TGTGCCAGCAGCCCGGACAGGGTTGCTGAAGCTTTCTTT.

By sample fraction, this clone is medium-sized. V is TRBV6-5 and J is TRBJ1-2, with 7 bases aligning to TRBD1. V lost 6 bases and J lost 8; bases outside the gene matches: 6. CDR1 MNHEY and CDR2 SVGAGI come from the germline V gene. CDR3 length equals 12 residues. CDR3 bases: TGTGCCAGCAGCCGACAGGGTTGGGGCTACACCTTC. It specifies CASSRQGWGYTF.

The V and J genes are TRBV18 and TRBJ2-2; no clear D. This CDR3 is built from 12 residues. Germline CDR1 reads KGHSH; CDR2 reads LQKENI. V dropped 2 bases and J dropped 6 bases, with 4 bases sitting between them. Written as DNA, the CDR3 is TGTGCCAGCTCACCAAAGGCCGGGGAGCTGTTTTTT. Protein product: CASSPKAGELFF.

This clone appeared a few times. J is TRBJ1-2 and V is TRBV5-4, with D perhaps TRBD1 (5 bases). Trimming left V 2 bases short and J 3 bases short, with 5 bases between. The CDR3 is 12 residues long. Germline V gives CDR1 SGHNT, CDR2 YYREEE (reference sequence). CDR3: CASSFRDYGYTF. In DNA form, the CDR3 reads TGTGCCAGCAGCTTCAGGGACTATGGCTACACCTTC.

CDR3 bases: TGTGCCTTCCGGCCGGGGGTTCAAGAGACCCAGTACTTC. This translates into CAFRPGVQETQYF. This sequence joins TRBV2 and TRBJ2-5; D possibly corresponds to TRBD2 (6 bases). The CDR3 loop spans 13 amino acids. CDR1 SNHLY and CDR2 FYNNEI come from the germline V gene. Trimming took 11 bases from V and 2 from J, leaving 15 bases between them.

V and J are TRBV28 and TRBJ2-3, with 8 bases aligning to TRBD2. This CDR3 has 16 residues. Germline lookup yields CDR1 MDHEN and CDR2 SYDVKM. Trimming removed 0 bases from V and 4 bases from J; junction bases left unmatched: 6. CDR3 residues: CASSLWTGGPADTQYF. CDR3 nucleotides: TGTGCCAGCAGTTTATGGACGGGAGGGCCCGCAGATACGCAGTATTTT.

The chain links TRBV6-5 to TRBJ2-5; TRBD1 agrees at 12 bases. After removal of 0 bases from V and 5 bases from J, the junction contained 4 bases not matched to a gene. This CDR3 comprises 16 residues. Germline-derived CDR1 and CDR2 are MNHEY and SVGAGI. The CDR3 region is CASSYSGTGGVETQYF. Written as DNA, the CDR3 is TGTGCCAGCAGTTACTCCGGGACAGGGGGCGTTGAGACCCAGTACTTC.

The CDR3 DNA sequence: TGTGCCAGCAGGATACAACAGGGGGCGGTCACTGAAGCTTTCTTT. Protein sequence: CASRIQQGAVTEAFF. The chain carries TRBV2 and TRBJ1-1, with TRBD1 identical over 9 bases. This CDR3 region has 15 residues. J gave up 4 bases and V 6 bases, and 9 bases lay outside the gene matches. Germline-derived CDR1 and CDR2 are SNHLY and FYNNEI. The whole variable domain, remainder taken from reference TRBV2 and TRBJ1-1, is EPEVTQTPSHQVTQMGQEVILRCVPISNHLYFYWYRQILGQKVEFLVSFYNNEISEKSEIFDDQFSVERPDGSNFTLKIRSTKLEDSAMYFCASRIQQGAVTEAFFGQGTRLTVV.